This is a list of T cell receptor beta chains from one sample in a study of T cell repertoires in cytomegalovirus infection. TCRdb used MiXCR to reprocess the reads, holding one entry per CDR3 protein. This table has hundreds of thousands of distinct CDR3 sequences, 5% to 8.5% appearing once. Material: PBMCs. The receptors here all came from a human donor in good health (CMV status not recorded). Some clones in this sample may be carry-over from other donors' samples. Each CDR3 is given without its conserved first and last residue.

j_call cdr3_length v_call cdr3_aa
TRBJ1-1 14 TRBV7-9 ASSHHPRGVRTEAF
TRBJ2-5 13 TRBV7-2 ASSLAGQYQETQY
TRBJ1-4 12 TRBV20-1 SADRDSGGEKLF
TRBJ2-3 14 TRBV20-1 SASSGGTSSTDTQY
TRBJ2-1 11 TRBV13 ASSPLRGNEQF
TRBJ1-2 10 TRBV28 ASSLRAYGYT
TRBJ2-2 11 TRBV15 ATSRANTGELF
TRBJ1-5 10 TRBV7-2 ASSLSGKSQH
TRBJ1-1 12 TRBV7-2 ASIWTGRATEAF
TRBJ2-1 8 TRBV29-1 SVVINEQF
TRBJ2-1 11 TRBV7-3 ASSLNAYNEQF
TRBJ1-2 12 TRBV5-1 ASSLGDAFNGYT
TRBJ1-5 12 TRBV20-1 SARELRGNQPQH
TRBJ1-2 10 TRBV7-3 ASSETGGGYT
TRBJ1-1 11 TRBV30 AWSVRGGTEAF
TRBJ1-1 12 TRBV5-6 ASSLYGRGTEAF
TRBJ2-6 11 TRBV7-2 ASSSGRVNVLT
TRBJ1-4 13 TRBV30 AWSGYRQINEKLF
TRBJ2-1 14 TRBV4-2 ASSQDLAGAYNEQF
TRBJ1-2 13 TRBV7-2 ASGSPRGADYGYT
TRBJ2-7 12 TRBV6-5 ASCRDSYSYEQY
TRBJ2-1 15 TRBV7-8 ASLTSLAGGSYNEQF
TRBJ2-6 14 TRBV5-6 ASSPEAGAGANVLT
TRBJ2-1 11 TRBV5-6 ASSLAQVNEQF
TRBJ2-1 13 TRBV7-9 ASSLAGGLANEQF
TRBJ2-1 14 TRBV7-2 ASSLAPSGGCNEQF
TRBJ2-5 11 TRBV29-1 SVRTGLRETQY
TRBJ2-4 15 TRBV27 ASSPRPTGVAKNIQY
TRBJ1-1 8 TRBV30 AWGRQRAF
TRBJ2-5 12 TRBV20-1 SASPSTQGETQY
TRBJ1-2 14 TRBV7-9 ASSLAMAGQDYGYT
TRBJ1-4 12 TRBV19 ASRPGETNEKLF
TRBJ1-6 12 TRBV14 ASSQGGNGSPLH
TRBJ1-5 15 TRBV6-2/TRBV6-3 ASSYSSSVLEQSAQH
TRBJ1-5 13 TRBV6-2/TRBV6-3 ASRPTGVSNQPQH
TRBJ1-5 12 TRBV12-3/TRBV12-4 ASSLGGGDQPQH
TRBJ1-2 12 TRBV4-1 ASSQDGRAYGYT
TRBJ2-7 13 TRBV12-3/TRBV12-4 ASSLDRARPYEQY
TRBJ1-2 13 TRBV7-2 ASSQWSTGVDGYT
TRBJ1-1 13 TRBV18 ASSPDRVGTSEAF
TRBJ2-1 10 TRBV2 ASTPRRNEQF
TRBJ2-1 13 TRBV5-1 ASSFLEEGSNEQF
TRBJ2-7 12 TRBV14 ASSPLRDSYEQY
TRBJ1-6 13 TRBV7-2 ASSFRTADNSPLH
TRBJ2-1 12 TRBV30 AWRDRGSYNEQF
TRBJ1-1 11 TRBV7-3 ASSLRGGQKAF
TRBJ1-5 14 TRBV7-2 ASSPRQGANNQPQH
TRBJ1-1 13 TRBV14 ASSQVVGVPTEAF
TRBJ1-2 10 TRBV28 ASSRLVSGYT
TRBJ2-3 10 TRBV2 ASSAAPDTQY
TRBJ2-7 11 TRBV20-1 SARSPTGYEQY
TRBJ1-3 12 TRBV20-1 SARDGFSGNTIY
TRBJ2-1 13 TRBV6-2/TRBV6-3 ASSYGGGFGNEQF
TRBJ2-2 14 TRBV25-1 ASSAGTSGGTGELF
TRBJ2-7 14 TRBV4-3 ASSLSPGRGAYEQY
TRBJ2-4 14 TRBV5-6 ASSFSPQGNTNIQY
TRBJ2-6 14 TRBV20-1 SARERGSAGANVLT
TRBJ2-1 14 TRBV12-3/TRBV12-4 ASTLKGSGRYNEQF
TRBJ2-7 16 TRBV7-2 ASSLALRKPLGHYEQY